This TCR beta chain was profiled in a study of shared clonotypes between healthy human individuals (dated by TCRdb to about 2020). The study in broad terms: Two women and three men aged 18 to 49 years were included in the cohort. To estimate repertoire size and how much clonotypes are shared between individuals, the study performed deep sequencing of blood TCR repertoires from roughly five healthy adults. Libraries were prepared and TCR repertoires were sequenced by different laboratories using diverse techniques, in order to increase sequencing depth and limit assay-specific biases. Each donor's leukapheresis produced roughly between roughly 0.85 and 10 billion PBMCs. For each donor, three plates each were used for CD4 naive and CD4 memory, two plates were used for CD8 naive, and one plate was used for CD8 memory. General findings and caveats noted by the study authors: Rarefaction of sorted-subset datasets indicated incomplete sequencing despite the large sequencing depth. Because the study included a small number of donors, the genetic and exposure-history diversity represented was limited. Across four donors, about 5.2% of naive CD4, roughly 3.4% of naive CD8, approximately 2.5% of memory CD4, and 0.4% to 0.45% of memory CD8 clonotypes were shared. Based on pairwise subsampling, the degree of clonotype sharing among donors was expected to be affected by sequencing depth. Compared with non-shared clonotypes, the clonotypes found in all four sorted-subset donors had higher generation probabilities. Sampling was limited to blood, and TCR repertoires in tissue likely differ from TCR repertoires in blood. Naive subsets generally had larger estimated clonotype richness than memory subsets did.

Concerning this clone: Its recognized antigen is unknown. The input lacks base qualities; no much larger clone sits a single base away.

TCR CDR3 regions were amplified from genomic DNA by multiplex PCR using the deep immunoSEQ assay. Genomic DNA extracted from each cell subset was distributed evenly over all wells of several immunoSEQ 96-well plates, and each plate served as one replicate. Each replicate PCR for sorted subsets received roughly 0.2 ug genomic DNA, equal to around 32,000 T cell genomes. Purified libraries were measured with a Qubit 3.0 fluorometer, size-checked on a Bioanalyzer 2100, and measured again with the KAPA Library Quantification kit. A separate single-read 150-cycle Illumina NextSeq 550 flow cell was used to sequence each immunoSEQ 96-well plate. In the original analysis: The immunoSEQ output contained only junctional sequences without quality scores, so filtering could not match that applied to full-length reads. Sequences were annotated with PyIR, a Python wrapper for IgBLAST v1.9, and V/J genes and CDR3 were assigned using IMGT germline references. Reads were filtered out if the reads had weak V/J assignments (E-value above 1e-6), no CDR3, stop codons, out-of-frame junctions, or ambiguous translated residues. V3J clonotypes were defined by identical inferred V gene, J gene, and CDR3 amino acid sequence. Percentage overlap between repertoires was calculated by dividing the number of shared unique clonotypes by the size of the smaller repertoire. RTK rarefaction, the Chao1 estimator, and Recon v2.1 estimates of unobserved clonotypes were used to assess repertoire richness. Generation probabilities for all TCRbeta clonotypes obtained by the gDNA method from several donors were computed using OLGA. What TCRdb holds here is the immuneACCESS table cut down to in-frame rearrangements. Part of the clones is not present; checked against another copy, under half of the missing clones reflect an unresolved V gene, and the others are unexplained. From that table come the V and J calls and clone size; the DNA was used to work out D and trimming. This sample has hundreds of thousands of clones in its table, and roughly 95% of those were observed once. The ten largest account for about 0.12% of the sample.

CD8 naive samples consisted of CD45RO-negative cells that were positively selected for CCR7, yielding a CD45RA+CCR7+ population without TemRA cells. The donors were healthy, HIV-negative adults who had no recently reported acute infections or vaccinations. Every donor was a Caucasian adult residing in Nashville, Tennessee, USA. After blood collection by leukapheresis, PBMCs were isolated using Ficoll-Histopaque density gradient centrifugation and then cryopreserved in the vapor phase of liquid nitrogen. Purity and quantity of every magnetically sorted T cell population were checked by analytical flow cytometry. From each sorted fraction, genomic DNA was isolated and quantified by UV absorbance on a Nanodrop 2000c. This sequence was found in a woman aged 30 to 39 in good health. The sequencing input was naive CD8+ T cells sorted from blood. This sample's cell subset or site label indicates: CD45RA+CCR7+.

The nucleotide sequence is given as TGCGCCAGCAGCGGGACTAGTGGCGAGCAGTACTTC. This translates into CASSGTSGEQYF. The rearrangement combines TRBV10-1 with TRBJ2-7, with 8 bases in between that match TRBD2. V has 6 bases trimmed and J has 6 bases trimmed; junction bases matching no gene number 4. Reading the germline V gene (reference sequence) gives CDR1 WNHNN and CDR2 SYGVQD. The CDR3 numbers 12 residues from cysteine through phenylalanine. The retained sequence is limited to the CDR3, 36 bases, with the frame set at the first base.